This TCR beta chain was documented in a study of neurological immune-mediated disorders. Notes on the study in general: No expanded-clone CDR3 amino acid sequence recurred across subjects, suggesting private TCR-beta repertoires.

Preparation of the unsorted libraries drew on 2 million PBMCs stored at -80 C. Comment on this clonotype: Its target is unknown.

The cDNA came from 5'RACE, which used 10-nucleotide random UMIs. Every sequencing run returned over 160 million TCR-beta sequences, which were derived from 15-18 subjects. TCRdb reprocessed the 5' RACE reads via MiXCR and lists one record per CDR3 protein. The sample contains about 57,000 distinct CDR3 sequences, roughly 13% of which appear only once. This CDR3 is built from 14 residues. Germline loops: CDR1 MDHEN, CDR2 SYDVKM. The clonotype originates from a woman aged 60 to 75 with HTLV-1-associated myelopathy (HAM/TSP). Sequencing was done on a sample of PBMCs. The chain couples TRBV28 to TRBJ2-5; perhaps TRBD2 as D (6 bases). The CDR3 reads CISSRHSGGETQYF. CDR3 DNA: TGTATCAGCAGCCGACATTCTGGGGGGGAGACCCAGTACTTC. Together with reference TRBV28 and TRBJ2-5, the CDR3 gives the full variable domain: DVKVTQSSRYLVKRTGEKVFLECVQDMDHENMFWYRQDPGLGLRLIYFSYDVKMKEKGDIPEGYSVSREKKERFSLILESASTNQTSMYLCISSRHSGGETQYFGPGTRLLVL.